Here is one T cell receptor (beta chain) with its context. Its antigen specificity is not known. No much larger clonotype is one base removed from it; base qualities were not supplied. At the DNA level, this CDR3 is encoded by other sequences in the same sample as well. The sample is drawn from a study of T cell clones after liver transplantation (dated by TCRdb to between 2019 and 2020). Looking at the study overall: The samples were obtained from ITN030ST, a randomized trial that attempted immunosuppression withdrawal within 2 years after liver transplantation. The subjects received no induction therapy and were kept on standard immunosuppression until randomization at 12-24 months post-transplant. Blood samples were collected pre-transplant, pre-randomization before withdrawal, and post-randomization after either complete withdrawal or failed withdrawal. The study cohort included 8 liver transplant recipients, of whom 3 were classified as tolerant and 5 as non-tolerant. Third party-reactive TCRbeta sequences from pre-transplant MLRs were also identified as an antigen-independent comparator for donor-reactive sequences. Tolerance was defined as complete withdrawal of immunosuppression for at least one year without a rise in liver enzymes beyond twice the upper limit of normal. Of the eight recipients, a few were HCV-positive, while the remaining recipients had been transplanted for non-autoimmune, non-viral indications. Donor-reactive T cell clones were identified using TCRbeta sequencing after a pre-transplant mixed lymphocyte reaction and were then followed in post-transplant blood.

The junction carries 11 bases between V and J, which are trimmed by 8 bases and 1 base respectively. CDR1 and CDR2, per the germline V gene, are SNHLY and FYNNEI. The CDR3 numbers 13 residues from cysteine through phenylalanine. Only the CDR3 region is kept as DNA, spanning 39 bases read in frame from base 1. The paper as a whole reports these results and caveats: The decline in donor-reactive sequences exceeded the decline in third party-reactive sequences, suggesting partial antigen-specific deletion that was unrelated to withdrawal success. The conclusions were considered preliminary, being limited by small, heterogeneous patient numbers and non-standardized post-transplant time points. When repertoire turnover was taken into account, detection of donor-reactive sequences was significantly reduced in 7 of 8 subjects for CD4 and in 8 of 8 subjects for CD8. Low numbers of available donor cells limited the measurable donor-reactive repertoire in two subjects. Without allograft tissue specimens, donor-reactive T cells may have migrated into the graft rather than being deleted. In 5 of 8 subjects, circulating donor-reactive CD4 TCRbeta sequences decreased significantly after transplant, regardless of tolerance or HCV status.

Using immunoSEQ, frozen genomic DNA was subjected to high-throughput TCRbeta CDR3 sequencing, a process that included PCR amplification, mapping, bias correction and internal controls. Regarding the original processing steps: Productive rearrangements were retained, and unique TCRbeta sequences were defined by the CDR3 nucleotide sequence together with the V and J gene. A sequence counted as donor-reactive only if the sequence showed at least 5-fold expansion in CFSE-low cells compared with unstimulated pre-transplant cells and had a frequency of at least 0.01%. Minimum frequency thresholds were set for each subject on the basis of the unstimulated sample with the lowest template count, so that a detection power of at least 90% was ensured. Jensen-Shannon divergence between the top 1000 TCRbeta sequences post-transplant and pre-transplant was used to measure repertoire turnover. Changes in detection of donor-reactive sequences were assessed with two-sided Fisher's exact tests. TCRdb provides this immuneACCESS table in a form limited to in-frame rearrangements. Some clones are lacking; in checked studies, under half of them reflect an unresolved V gene, and why the rest are absent is not known. The V and J calls and clone size come from that table; D and trimming were worked out from the DNA. The sample table shows about 120,000 clones, and approximately 90% are seen once. Roughly 0.83% of the sample goes to the ten largest clones.

Thawed unstimulated PBMCs were stained for CD3, CD4 and CD8 and FACS-sorted into CD3+CD4+ and CD3+CD8+ populations. Randomization to immunosuppression withdrawal applied to every one of the 8 studied subjects. Genomic DNA was isolated with the Qiagen DNeasy Blood and Tissue Kit. The TCR was taken from a human patient who received a liver transplant. Donor T cells from the graft may be present among the T cells after a transplant. The sample here was CD4+ T cells from blood, taken 12 months after liver transplant. The chain is encoded by TRBV2 joined to TRBJ2-5; tentative D gene TRBD2, with 6 bases matching. The DNA sequence follows: TGTGCCAGCTCCCGGGACTTCCAAGAGACCCAGTACTTC. Its translation reads: CASSRDFQETQYF.